Each of the 17 T cell receptor beta chains below was sequenced from the same sample in a study of regulatory T cells in long-lasting Graves disease. Described time point: persistent/refractory GD, antithyroid drugs over 5 years with positive TRAb. With RNA extracted from PBMCs as input, the TCR library was made. iRepertoire HTBI primers and Arm-PCR of CDR3 regions built TCR beta libraries. A single record per CDR3 protein comes from TCRdb applying MiXCR to the multiplex PCR reads. The repertoire holds about 470,000 distinct CDR3 sequences, with more than 20% as singletons. The sequencing here drew on peripheral blood mononuclear cells (PBMCs), taken when the disease was refractory, from a patient treated with antithyroid drugs. The receptors originated from a female donor with Graves disease.

This clonotype was observed at least ten times. The CDR3 region is CASSSIGLETQYF. The DNA of the CDR3 is TGTGCCAGCAGCTCTATAGGGTTGGAGACCCAGTACTTC. The chain has TRBV3-1 and TRBJ2-5; D is undetermined. The CDR3 covers 13 residues. V shed 5 bases and J shed 5 bases, with 12 bases lying between them. Per the germline V gene, CDR1 is LGHDT and CDR2 is YNNKEL (reference sequence).

In its sample, this clonotype was seen many times. V gene TRBV28 combines with J gene TRBJ1-1, with no clear D. CDR3 length: 15 residues. Germline lookup yields CDR1 MDHEN and CDR2 SYDVKM. Trimming pared 2 bases from V and 0 bases from J, leaving 10 bases between. CDR3 in amino acids: CASSLTADMNTEAFF. CDR3 DNA sequence: TGTGCCAGCAGTTTAACAGCAGACATGAACACTGAAGCTTTCTTT.

This clonotype was found a few times. This rearrangement joins TRBV19 to TRBJ1-1, with TRBD1 identical over 9 bases. Germline V lookup: CDR1 LNHDA, CDR2 SQIVND (reference sequence). This CDR3 spans 14 amino acids. After removal of 7 bases from V and 11 bases from J, the junction contained 14 bases not matched to a gene. The CDR3 coding sequence is TGTGCCAGTAACTCGGACAGGGGCGCGGACACGGCTTTCTTT. The encoded protein is CASNSDRGADTAFF.

In this sample, this clonotype turned up many times. The chain joins TRBV2 to TRBJ1-6; 7 bases fit TRBD1. Unmatched junction bases numbered 2, after V lost 4 bases and J lost 8 bases. CDR1 is SNHLY, CDR2 FYNNEI, per germline. The CDR3 length is 13 residues. CDR3 region: CASSVTGDSPLHF. CDR3 bases: TGTGCCAGCAGTGTAACAGGGGATTCACCCCTCCACTTT.

Ten or more counts support this clonotype. The chain is built from TRBV19 and TRBJ1-1, with D unresolved. The V and J ends lost 3 bases and 2 bases respectively, with 7 bases between them. The V gene's germline CDR1 is LNHDA and CDR2 SQIVND (reference sequence). CDR3 length: 13 amino acids. The CDR3 reads CASSMGSNTEAFF. For the CDR3, the DNA is TGTGCCAGTAGTATGGGGTCAAACACTGAAGCTTTCTTT.

In regard to this clonotype: A much larger clone is a single base away; this may be a read error. This rearrangement joins TRBV10-3 to TRBJ1-1; possibly TRBD1 for D (5 bases). The germline V gene encodes CDR1 ENHRY and CDR2 SYGVKD. The CDR3 extends over 13 amino acids. In nucleotides, the CDR3 is TGTCCCATCAGTGAGCAGGGAAACACTGAAGCTTTCTTT. Amino acids: CPISEQGNTEAFF.

This clonotype was recorded a few times. This rearrangement joins TRBV28 to TRBJ2-7; D is tentatively TRBD1 or TRBD2 (5 bases each). Looked up from germline, CDR1 is MDHEN and CDR2 is SYDVKM. V lost 3 bases to trimming and J lost 0 bases, with 12 bases between them. The CDR3 has 15 amino acids. The CDR3, as DNA: TGTGCCAGCAGTTTCCTGGGACGGAGCTCCTACGAGCAGTACTTC. Encoded protein: CASSFLGRSSYEQYF.

This clonotype was detected many times. The J gene is TRBJ1-1, the V gene TRBV11-2; the match to TRBD1 covers 10 bases. The CDR3 spans 15 residues. Trimming took 5 bases from V and 6 from J; bases not matched to a gene: 9. Germline V gene lookup returns CDR1 SGHAT and CDR2 FQNNGV. The CDR3 DNA is TGTGCCAGCAGCATTGGACAGGGGGTACTCTCTGAAGCTTTCTTT. The encoded protein is CASSIGQGVLSEAFF.

This chain joins TRBV19 and TRBJ2-3; D is uncertain. The length of the CDR3 is 15 residues. The germline V gene encodes CDR1 LNHDA and CDR2 SQIVND (reference sequence). Trimming took off 5 bases at V and 5 bases at J, with 17 bases between the two ends. This CDR3 is CASSDLGMIGDTQYF. DNA for the CDR3: TGTGCCAGTAGTGACTTGGGGATGATCGGAGATACGCAGTATTTT.

This clonotype was seen at least ten times. The chain combines TRBV29-1 with TRBJ2-5; D is unresolved. Germline V gene sequence: CDR1 SQVTM, CDR2 ANQGSEA. V lost 4 bases and J 2 bases, leaving 8 bases between the germline ends. The CDR3 runs to 12 residues. In nucleotides, the CDR3 is TGCAGCGTTGCTGAAAAACAAGAGACCCAGTACTTC. It is translated as CSVAEKQETQYF.

The V gene is TRBV24-1, the J gene TRBJ2-1; 9 bases are shared with TRBD1. Trimming took 3 bases from V and 3 from J; bases not matched to a gene: 8. Per germline, CDR1 KGHDR and CDR2 SFDVKD. This CDR3 has 17 residues. The CDR3 DNA follows: TGTGCCACCAGTGATGCGGGACAGGGTTCGAACTACAATGAGCAGTTCTTC. It translates to CATSDAGQGSNYNEQFF.

This clonotype was picked up many times. The rearrangement links TRBV11-2 to TRBJ1-1, with TRBD1 matching 7 bases. This CDR3 is 14 amino acids long. Germline CDR1 reads SGHAT; CDR2 reads FQNNGV. Trimming at V came to 4 bases and at J to 4 bases, leaving 6 bases not matched to a gene. Here the CDR3 DNA reads TGTGCCAGCAGCTCTCGACAGGGAAGCACTGAAGCTTTCTTT. The encoded protein is CASSSRQGSTEAFF. The full variable domain, rest sourced from reference TRBV11-2 and TRBJ1-1, is EAGVAQSPRYKIIEKRQSVAFWCNPISGHATLYWYQQILGQGPKLLIQFQNNGVVDDSQLPKDRFSAERLKGVDSTLKIQPAKLEDSAVYLCASSSRQGSTEAFFGQGTRLTVV.

The table lists this clonotype with a few counts. The J gene is TRBJ2-5, the V gene TRBV6-1; a possible D gene is TRBD1 (6 bases). V was clipped by 7 bases and J by 1 base, with 13 bases between them. Looked up from germline, CDR1 is MNHNS and CDR2 is SASEGT. This CDR3 is built from 14 residues. The CDR3 protein is CASNNIQGQETQYF. DNA of the CDR3: TGTGCCAGCAATAACATACAGGGCCAAGAGACCCAGTACTTC.

This clonotype turned up a few times. This rearrangement joins TRBV19 to TRBJ2-7; TRBD2 matches 13 bases. Looked up from germline, CDR1 is LNHDA and CDR2 is SQIVND (reference sequence). The CDR3 length is 16 residues. Trimming took 5 bases from V and 2 from J; bases not matched to a gene: 6. CDR3 residues: CASSPGLAGTTYEQYF. The CDR3 nucleotides are TGTGCCAGTAGTCCGGGACTAGCGGGAACCACCTACGAGCAGTACTTC. The variable domain in full, completed from reference TRBV19 and TRBJ2-7, reads DGGITQSPKYLFRKEGQNVTLSCEQNLNHDAMYWYRQDPGQGLRLIYYSQIVNDFQKGDIAEGYSVSREKKESFPLTVTSAQKNPTAFYLCASSPGLAGTTYEQYFGPGTRLTVT.

This clonotype came up a few times. This rearrangement joins TRBV6-1 to TRBJ1-5; 7 bases match TRBD1. CDR3 length: 19 amino acids. Germline CDR1 reads MNHNS; CDR2 reads SASEGT. J lost 1 base, V lost 6 bases, and 18 bases had no gene match. CDR3 nucleotide sequence: TGTGCCAGCAGCGACCCACGGAACAGGGGAGGTTTAAGCAATCAGCCCCAGCATTTT. Residues: CASSDPRNRGGLSNQPQHF.

This chain uses TRBV6-2 or TRBV6-3 with TRBJ2-7; no reliable D call. The V gene's germline CDR1 is MNHEY and CDR2 SVGEGT. The CDR3 contains 15 residues. V was pared by 5 bases and J by 0 bases, with 14 bases between. The CDR3 nucleotides are TGTGCCAGCAGTCTAGGCTGGGCTAGCTCCTACGAGCAGTACTTC. Amino acid sequence: CASSLGWASSYEQYF.

The chain has TRBV9 and TRBJ1-4; TRBD1 agrees at 7 bases. Looked up from germline, CDR1 is SGDLS and CDR2 is YYNGEE. Losses at the gene ends were 3 bases for V and 3 bases for J; bases not matched to a gene: 8. The CDR3 runs to 16 residues. The CDR3 region has the DNA TGTGCCAGCAGCGCCCTAGTGGGACAGCCTAATGAAAAACTGTTTTTT. Its protein is CASSALVGQPNEKLFF.